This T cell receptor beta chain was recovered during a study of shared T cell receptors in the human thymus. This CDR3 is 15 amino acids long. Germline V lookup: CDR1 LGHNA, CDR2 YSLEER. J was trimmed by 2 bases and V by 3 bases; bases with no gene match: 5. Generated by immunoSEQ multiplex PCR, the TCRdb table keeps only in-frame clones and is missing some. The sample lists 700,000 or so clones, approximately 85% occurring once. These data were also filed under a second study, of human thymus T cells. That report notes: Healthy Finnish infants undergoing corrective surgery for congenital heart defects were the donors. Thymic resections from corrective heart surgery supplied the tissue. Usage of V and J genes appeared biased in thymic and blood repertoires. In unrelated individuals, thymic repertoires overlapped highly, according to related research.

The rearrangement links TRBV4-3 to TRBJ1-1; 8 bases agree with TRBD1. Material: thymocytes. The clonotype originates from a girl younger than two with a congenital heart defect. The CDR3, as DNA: TGCGCCAGCAGCCAGACTCAGGGGGCAAACACTGAAGCTTTCTTT. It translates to CASSQTQGANTEAFF.